The 14 T cell receptor beta chains reported below all come from one sample, sequenced in a study of blood T cells in healthy people across ages. Primed by a sample-barcoded 5' primer and a J-beta primer mix, a second PCR proceeded for 7 to 11 cycles. MiXCR was run by TCRdb on the 5' RACE reads, yielding one entry per CDR3 protein. The data hold more than 1.4 million distinct CDR3 sequences, with roughly 40% observed a single time. Source material: blood. The receptors stem from a woman aged 18-35 years in good health.

On this clonotype itself: One end of the junction does not line up with germline, which may come from a read error. The CDR3 DNA reads TGTGCCTGCAGTTACTCGGGGGTAAGCTCCTACAATGAGCAGTTCTTC. Protein: CACSYSGVSSYNEQFF. This chain joins TRBV6-6 and TRBJ2-1; a possible D gene is TRBD2 (6 bases). The CDR3 runs to 16 residues. The germline V gene has CDR1 MNHNY and CDR2 SVGAGI (reference sequence).

The rearrangement uses TRBV5-1 and TRBJ2-1; TRBD2 agrees at 8 bases. The V gene's germline CDR1 is SGHRS and CDR2 YFSETQ. The trim removed 3 bases at V and 7 bases at J, leaving 15 bases unmatched. The CDR3 consists of 17 residues. The CDR3 is CASSSGIASGFYNEQFF. For the CDR3, the DNA is TGCGCCAGCAGCTCTGGGATTGCTAGCGGGTTTTATAATGAGCAGTTCTTC.

This clonotype has only a few counts. This chain links TRBV27 with TRBJ2-1, with D perhaps TRBD1 or TRBD2 (5 bases each). Germline assignment: CDR1 MNHEY and CDR2 SMNVEV (reference sequence). This CDR3 has 15 amino acids. The V end was cut by 1 base, the J end by 5 bases, with 12 bases between. CDR3 sequence: CASSLLGLGHNEQFF. DNA for the CDR3: TGTGCCAGCAGTTTATTGGGCCTGGGACACAATGAGCAGTTCTTC.

The rearrangement uses TRBV12-3 or TRBV12-4 and TRBJ1-1; TRBD1 agrees at 9 bases. J lost 7 bases, V lost 8 bases, and 14 bases had no gene match. The CDR3 spans 15 residues. The CDR3 protein is CASRSNTGGGDEAFF. In DNA form, the CDR3 reads TGTGCCAGCCGATCTAATACAGGGGGCGGGGATGAAGCTTTCTTT.

The rearrangement uses TRBV5-1 and TRBJ1-2, with D tentatively TRBD1 (6 bases). The CDR3 covers 17 residues. Trimming removed 0 bases at V and 0 bases at J, with 15 bases between. CDR1 is SGHRS and CDR2 is YFSETQ in the germline V gene. CDR3 bases: TGCGCCAGCAGCTTGGATTACGGGGGCCTAGCTAACTATGGCTACACCTTC. Amino acid sequence: CASSLDYGGLANYGYTF. The full variable domain, completed using reference TRBV5-1 and TRBJ1-2, is KAGVTQTPRYLIKTRGQQVTLSCSPISGHRSVSWYQQTPGQGLQFLFEYFSETQRNKGNFPGRFSGRQFSNSRSEMNVSTLELGDSALYLCASSLDYGGLANYGYTFGSGTRLTVV.

This rearrangement joins TRBV5-1 to TRBJ2-1, with D perhaps matching TRBD1 (5 bases). Per the germline V gene, CDR1 is SGHRS and CDR2 is YFSETQ. This CDR3 spans 15 amino acids. Between the trimmed V and J ends, which lost 2 bases and 7 bases, there was a span of 16 bases. CDR3 nucleotides: TGCGCCAGCAGCTTAATGGGGCTCCCTGATAATGAGCAGTTCTTC. Translated: CASSLMGLPDNEQFF.

This chain connects TRBV11-2 to TRBJ2-5; 7 bases match TRBD1. Per the germline V gene, CDR1 is SGHAT and CDR2 is FQNNGV. The CDR3 length is 14 residues. The trim removed 5 bases at V and 11 bases at J, leaving 14 bases unmatched. The CDR3 loop is CASSLDRVVDEQYF. In DNA, the CDR3 is TGTGCCAGCAGCCTCGACAGGGTCGTGGATGAGCAGTACTTC.

The chain joins TRBV7-2 to TRBJ2-5; possible D gene TRBD2, 5 bases. The J call may not be correct, given that the DNA end is closer to TRBJ2-7. Germline V gives CDR1 SGHTA, CDR2 FQGNSA. The length of the CDR3 is 15 residues. CDR3 residues: CASSFQETRGREQYF. In DNA, the CDR3 is TGTGCCAGCAGCTTCCAGGAGACTCGCGGGCGCGAGCAGTACTTC.

The rearrangement joins TRBV18 to TRBJ2-7, with D possibly TRBD1 on 6 matching bases. CDR1 is KGHSH and CDR2 is LQKENI in the germline V gene. Trimming left V 4 bases short and J 3 bases short, with 13 bases between. The CDR3 has 14 amino acids. CDR3 in DNA: TGTGCCAGCTCACAGGGGGTAGCTGACTACGAGCAGTACTTC. Translated, it gives CASSQGVADYEQYF.

This chain uses TRBV4-2 with TRBJ2-1, with unresolved D. The CDR3 loop spans 15 amino acids. Germline CDR1 and CDR2: LGHNA and YNFKEQ. Trimming left V 0 bases short and J 2 bases short, with 8 bases between. Here the CDR3 reads CASSQDRPTYNEQFF. As DNA, the CDR3 is TGTGCCAGCAGCCAAGATCGGCCTACCTACAATGAGCAGTTCTTC.

V and J are TRBV14 and TRBJ2-7, with D perhaps TRBD2 (6 bases). The CDR3 contains 15 residues. Germline CDR1 is SGHDN and CDR2 is FVKESK. The V end was cut by 4 bases, the J end by 2 bases, with 15 bases between. The CDR3 DNA reads TGTGCCAGCAGCCCCGACCTCGGGGGTACCTACGAGCAGTACTTC. Translation gives CASSPDLGGTYEQYF.

The chain employs TRBV11-2 and TRBJ2-7; maybe TRBD1 (6 bases). Germline CDR1 is SGHAT and CDR2 is FQNNGV. This CDR3 spans 16 amino acids. Trimming pared 1 base from V and 2 bases from J, leaving 15 bases between. Here the CDR3 DNA reads TGTGCCAGCAGCTTAGGAGCCCACAGGGACGCCTACGAGCAGTACTTC. Translating it yields CASSLGAHRDAYEQYF.

V is TRBV2 and J is TRBJ1-1; possibly TRBD1 for D (6 bases). This CDR3 has 14 residues. From germline, CDR1 is SNHLY and CDR2 FYNNEI. V was pared by 3 bases and J by 3 bases, with 11 bases between. In nucleotides, the CDR3 is TGTGCCAGCAGTGATGCGGGGGGGCACACTGAAGCTTTCTTT. This sequence encodes CASSDAGGHTEAFF.

This clonotype was observed once. The chain recombines TRBV5-6 with TRBJ2-7; TRBD2 aligns across 7 bases. V was clipped by 4 bases and J by 7 bases; unmatched bases: 17. CDR1 is SGHDT and CDR2 is YYEEEE in the germline V gene. The CDR3 extends over 16 amino acids. CDR3 nucleotides: TGTGCCAGCAGCCGCTGGGGGGGAGGGCCTCTGAATGAGCAGTACTTC. Amino acids: CASSRWGGGPLNEQYF.